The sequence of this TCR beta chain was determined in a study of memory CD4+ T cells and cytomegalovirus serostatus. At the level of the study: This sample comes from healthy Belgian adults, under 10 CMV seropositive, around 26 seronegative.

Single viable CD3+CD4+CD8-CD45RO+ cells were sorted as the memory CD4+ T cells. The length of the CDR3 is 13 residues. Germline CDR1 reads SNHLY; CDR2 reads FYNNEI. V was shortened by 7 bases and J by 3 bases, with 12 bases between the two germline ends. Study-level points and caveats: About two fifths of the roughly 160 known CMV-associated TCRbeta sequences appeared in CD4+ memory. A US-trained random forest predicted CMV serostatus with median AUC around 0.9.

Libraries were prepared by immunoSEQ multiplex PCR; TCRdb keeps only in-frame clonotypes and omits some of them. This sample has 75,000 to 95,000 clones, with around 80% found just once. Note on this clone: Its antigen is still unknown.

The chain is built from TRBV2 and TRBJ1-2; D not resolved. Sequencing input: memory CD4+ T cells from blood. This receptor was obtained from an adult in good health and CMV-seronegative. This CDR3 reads CASIPGPDYGYTF. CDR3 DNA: TGTGCCAGCATCCCGGGTCCTGACTATGGCTACACCTTC.